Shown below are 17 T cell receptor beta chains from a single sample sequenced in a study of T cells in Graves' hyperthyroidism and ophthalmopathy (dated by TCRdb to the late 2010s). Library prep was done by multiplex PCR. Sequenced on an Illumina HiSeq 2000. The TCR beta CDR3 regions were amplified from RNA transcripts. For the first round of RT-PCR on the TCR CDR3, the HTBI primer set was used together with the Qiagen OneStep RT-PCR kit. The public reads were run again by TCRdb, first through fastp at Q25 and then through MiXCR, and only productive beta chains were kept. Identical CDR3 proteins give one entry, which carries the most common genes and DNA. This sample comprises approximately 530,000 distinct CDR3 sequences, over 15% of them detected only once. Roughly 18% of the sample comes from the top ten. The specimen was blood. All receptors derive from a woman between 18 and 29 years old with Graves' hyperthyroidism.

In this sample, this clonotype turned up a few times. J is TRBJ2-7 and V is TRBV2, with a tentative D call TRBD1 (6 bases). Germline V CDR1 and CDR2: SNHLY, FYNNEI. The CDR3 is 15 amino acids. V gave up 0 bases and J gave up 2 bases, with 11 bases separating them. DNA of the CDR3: TGTGCCAGCAGTGAAGCGCCGGGACAAGCCTACGAGCAGTACTTC. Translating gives CASSEAPGQAYEQYF.

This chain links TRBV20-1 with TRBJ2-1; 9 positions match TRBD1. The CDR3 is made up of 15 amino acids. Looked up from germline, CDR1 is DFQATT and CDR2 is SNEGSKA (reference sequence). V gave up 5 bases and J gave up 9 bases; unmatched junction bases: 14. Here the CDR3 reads CSAESFGTGPGEQFF. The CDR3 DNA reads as TGCAGTGCTGAGAGCTTCGGGACAGGGCCGGGTGAGCAGTTCTTC.

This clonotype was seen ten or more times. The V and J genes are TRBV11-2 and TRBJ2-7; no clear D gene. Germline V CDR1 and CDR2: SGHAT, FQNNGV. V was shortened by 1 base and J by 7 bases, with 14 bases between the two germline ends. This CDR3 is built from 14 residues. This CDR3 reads CASSLVPGLGEQYF. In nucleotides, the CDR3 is TGTGCCAGCAGCTTAGTACCGGGCCTAGGGGAGCAGTACTTC.

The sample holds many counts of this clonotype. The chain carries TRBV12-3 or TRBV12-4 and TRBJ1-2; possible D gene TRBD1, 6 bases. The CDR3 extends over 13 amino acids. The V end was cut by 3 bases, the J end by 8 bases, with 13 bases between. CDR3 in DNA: TGTGCCAGCAGTTTGCGCAGGGGAAGCGGCTACACCTTC. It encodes CASSLRRGSGYTF.

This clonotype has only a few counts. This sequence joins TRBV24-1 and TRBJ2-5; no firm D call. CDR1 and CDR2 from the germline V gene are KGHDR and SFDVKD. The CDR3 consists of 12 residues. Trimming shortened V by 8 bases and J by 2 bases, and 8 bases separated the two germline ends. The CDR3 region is CATKPGQETQYF. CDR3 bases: TGTGCCACCAAACCCGGACAAGAGACCCAGTACTTC.

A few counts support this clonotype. The CDR3 region has the DNA TGTGCCAGCAGCTACGGGGAACAAGAGACCCAGTACTTC. Translating gives CASSYGEQETQYF. The V gene is TRBV4-2, the J gene TRBJ2-5; the D gene is possibly TRBD2 (5 bases). The CDR3 length is 13 residues. V lost 5 bases, J lost 2 bases, and 9 bases lay in between. The germline CDR1 and CDR2 sequences are LGHNA and YNFKEQ.

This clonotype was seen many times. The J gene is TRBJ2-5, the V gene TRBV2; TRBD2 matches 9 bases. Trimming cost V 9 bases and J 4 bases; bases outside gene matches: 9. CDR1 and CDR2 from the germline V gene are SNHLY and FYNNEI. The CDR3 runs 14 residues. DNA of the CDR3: TGTGCCAGTACCGGGACTAGCAGACGAGAGACCCAGTACTTC. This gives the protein CASTGTSRRETQYF.

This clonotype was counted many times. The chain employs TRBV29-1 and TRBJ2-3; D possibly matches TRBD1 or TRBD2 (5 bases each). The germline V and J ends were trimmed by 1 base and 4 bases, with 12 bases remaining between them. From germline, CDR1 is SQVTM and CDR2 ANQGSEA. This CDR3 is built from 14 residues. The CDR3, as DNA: TGCAGCGTTGAAGTGGGGTCGGGACCAGATACGCAGTATTTT. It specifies CSVEVGSGPDTQYF.

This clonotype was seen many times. CDR3 bases: TGTGCCAGCAGCTTCTCACGGGGGAATACGCAGTATTTT. Translation: CASSFSRGNTQYF. This sequence joins TRBV11-3 and TRBJ2-3, with D perhaps matching TRBD2 (6 bases). The ends were cut back, 3 bases at V and 7 bases at J, with 11 bases in the middle. The CDR3 loop spans 13 amino acids. The germline V gene encodes CDR1 SGHNT and CDR2 YENEEA.

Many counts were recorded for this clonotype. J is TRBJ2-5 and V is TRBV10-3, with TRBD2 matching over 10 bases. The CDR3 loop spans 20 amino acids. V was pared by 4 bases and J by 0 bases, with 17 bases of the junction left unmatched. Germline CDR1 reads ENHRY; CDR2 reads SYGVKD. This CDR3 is CAISGSVTSGTRSYQETQYF. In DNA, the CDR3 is TGTGCCATCAGTGGGAGCGTTACTAGCGGGACTAGGAGTTACCAAGAGACCCAGTACTTC.

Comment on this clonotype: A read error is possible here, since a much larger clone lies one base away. The CDR3 DNA reads as TGTGCCAGCAACGAGGACGGCCCGAAAGCTTTCTTT. Its translation is CASNEDGPKAFF. The chain joins TRBV12-3 or TRBV12-4 to TRBJ1-1; D is unresolved. Trimming took 7 bases from V and 9 from J, leaving 15 bases between them. The length of the CDR3 is 12 residues.

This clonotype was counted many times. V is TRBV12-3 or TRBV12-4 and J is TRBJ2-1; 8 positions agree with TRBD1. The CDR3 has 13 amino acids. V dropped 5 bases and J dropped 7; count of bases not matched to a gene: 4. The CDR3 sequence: CASSGTGLNEQFF. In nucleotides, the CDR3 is TGTGCCAGCAGTGGGACAGGTTTAAATGAGCAGTTCTTC.

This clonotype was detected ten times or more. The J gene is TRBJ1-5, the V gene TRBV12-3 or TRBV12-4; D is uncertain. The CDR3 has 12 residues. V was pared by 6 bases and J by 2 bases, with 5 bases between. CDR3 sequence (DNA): TGTGCCAGCAGGGTGGGCAATCAGCCCCAGCATTTT. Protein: CASRVGNQPQHF.

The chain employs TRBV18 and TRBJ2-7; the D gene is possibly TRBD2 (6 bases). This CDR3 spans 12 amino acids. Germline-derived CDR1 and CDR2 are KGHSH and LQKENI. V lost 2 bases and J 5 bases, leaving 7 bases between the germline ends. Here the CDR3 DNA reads TGTGCCAGCTCACCAGGGGGGAACGAGCAGTACTTC. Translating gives CASSPGGNEQYF. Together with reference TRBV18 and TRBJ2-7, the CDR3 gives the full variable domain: NAGVMQNPRHLVRRRGQEARLRCSPMKGHSHVYWYRQLPEEGLKFMVYLQKENIIDESGMPKERFSAEFPKEGPSILRIQQVVRGDSAAYFCASSPGGNEQYFGPGTRLTVT.

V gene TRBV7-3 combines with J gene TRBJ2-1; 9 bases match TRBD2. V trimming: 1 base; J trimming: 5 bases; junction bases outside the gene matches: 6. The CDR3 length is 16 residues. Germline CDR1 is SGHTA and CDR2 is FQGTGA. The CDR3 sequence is CASSLRREGLNNEQFF. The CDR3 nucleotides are TGTGCCAGCAGCTTAAGGCGGGAGGGCCTTAACAATGAGCAGTTCTTC. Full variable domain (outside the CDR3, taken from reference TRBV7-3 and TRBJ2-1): GAGVSQTPSNKVTEKGKYVELRCDPISGHTALYWYRQSLGQGPEFLIYFQGTGAADDSGLPNDRFFAVRPEGSVSTLKIQRTERGDSAVYLCASSLRREGLNNEQFFGPGTRLTVL.

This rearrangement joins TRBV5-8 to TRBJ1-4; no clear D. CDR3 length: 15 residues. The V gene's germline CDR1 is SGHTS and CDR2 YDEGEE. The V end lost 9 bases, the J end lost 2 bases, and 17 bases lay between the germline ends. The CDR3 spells CATSSGRATNEKLFF. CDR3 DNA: TGTGCCACCTCGTCCGGTAGAGCTACTAATGAAAAACTGTTTTTT.

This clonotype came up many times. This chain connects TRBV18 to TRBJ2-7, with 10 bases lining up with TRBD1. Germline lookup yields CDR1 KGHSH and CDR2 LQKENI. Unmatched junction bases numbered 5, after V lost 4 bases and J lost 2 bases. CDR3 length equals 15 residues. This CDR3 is CASSLGDRGPYEQYF. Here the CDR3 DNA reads TGTGCCAGCTCACTAGGGGACAGGGGACCCTACGAGCAGTACTTC. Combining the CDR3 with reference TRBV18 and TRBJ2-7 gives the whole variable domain NAGVMQNPRHLVRRRGQEARLRCSPMKGHSHVYWYRQLPEEGLKFMVYLQKENIIDESGMPKERFSAEFPKEGPSILRIQQVVRGDSAAYFCASSLGDRGPYEQYFGPGTRLTVT.